The 3 T cell receptor beta chains below were found in one sample sequenced in a study of blood T cell repertoires in COVID-19. TCRdb's copy holds only in-frame clones and misses some; the assay was immunoSEQ multiplex PCR. The sample has tens of thousands of clones; approximately 92% are singletons. The material sequenced was peripheral blood. The receptors originated from a human donor in a cohort sampled during active COVID-19.

The rearrangement uses TRBV16 and TRBJ1-6, with D uncertain. Germline CDR1 reads KGHSY; CDR2 reads FQNENV. V was trimmed by 4 bases and J by 7 bases, leaving 8 bases between them. The CDR3 is 13 residues long. The CDR3 nucleotides are TGTGCCAGCAGCCCTAATCGGAATTCACCCCTCCACTTT. This codes for CASSPNRNSPLHF.

V usage is TRBV29-1 and J usage is TRBJ1-1; possibly TRBD1 for D (6 bases). V lost 6 bases, J lost 0 bases, and 14 bases lay in between. Germline V gene data show CDR1 as SQVTM and CDR2 as ANQGSEA. This CDR3 has 14 amino acids. CDR3 amino acids: CSVVTYRVNTEAFF. CDR3 coding DNA: TGCAGCGTAGTGACATACAGGGTGAACACTGAAGCTTTCTTT. The whole variable domain, filled in from reference TRBV29-1 and TRBJ1-1, reads SAVISQKPSRDICQRGTSLTIQCQVDSQVTMMFWYRQQPGQSLTLIATANQGSEATYESGFVIDKFPISRPNLTFSTLTVSNMSPEDSSIYLCSVVTYRVNTEAFFGQGTRLTVV.

This clone was detected only once. This chain joins TRBV28 and TRBJ1-6, with TRBD1 matching over 7 bases. The CDR3 consists of 16 residues. The germline gives CDR1 MDHEN, CDR2 SYDVKM. J lost 5 bases, V lost 5 bases, and 9 bases had no gene match. The CDR3, as DNA: TGTGCCAGCAGTGACAGGGACCTTTGGAATAATTCACCCCTCCACTTT. Its translation is CASSDRDLWNNSPLHF.